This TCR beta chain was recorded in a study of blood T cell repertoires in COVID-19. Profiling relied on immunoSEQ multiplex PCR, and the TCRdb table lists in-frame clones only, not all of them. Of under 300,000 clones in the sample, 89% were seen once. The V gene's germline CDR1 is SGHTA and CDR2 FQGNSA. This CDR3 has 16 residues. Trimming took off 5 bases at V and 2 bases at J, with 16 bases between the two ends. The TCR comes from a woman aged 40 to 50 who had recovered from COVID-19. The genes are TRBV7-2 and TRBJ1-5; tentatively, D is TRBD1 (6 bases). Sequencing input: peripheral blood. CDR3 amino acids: CASSKGGRSGNQPQHF. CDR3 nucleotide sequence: TGTGCCAGCAGCAAAGGGGGACGGAGCGGCAATCAGCCCCAGCATTTT.